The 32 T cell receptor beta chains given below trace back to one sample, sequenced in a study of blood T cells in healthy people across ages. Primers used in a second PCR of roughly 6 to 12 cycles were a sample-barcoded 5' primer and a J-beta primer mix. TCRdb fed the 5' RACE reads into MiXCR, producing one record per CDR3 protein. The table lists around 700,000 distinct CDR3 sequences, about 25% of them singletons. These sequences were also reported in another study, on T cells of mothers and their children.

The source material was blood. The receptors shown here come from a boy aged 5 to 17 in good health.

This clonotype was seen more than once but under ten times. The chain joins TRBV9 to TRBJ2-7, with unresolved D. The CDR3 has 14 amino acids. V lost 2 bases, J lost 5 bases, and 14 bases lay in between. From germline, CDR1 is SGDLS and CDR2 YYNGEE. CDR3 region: CASSVGVLAHEQYF. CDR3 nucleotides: TGTGCCAGCAGCGTTGGCGTTCTCGCCCACGAGCAGTACTTC.

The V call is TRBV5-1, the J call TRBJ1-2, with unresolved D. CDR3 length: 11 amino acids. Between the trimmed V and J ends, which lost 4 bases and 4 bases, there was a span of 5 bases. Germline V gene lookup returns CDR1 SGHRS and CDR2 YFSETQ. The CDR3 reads CASSDLYGYTF. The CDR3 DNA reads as TGCGCCAGCAGCGATCTCTATGGCTACACCTTC.

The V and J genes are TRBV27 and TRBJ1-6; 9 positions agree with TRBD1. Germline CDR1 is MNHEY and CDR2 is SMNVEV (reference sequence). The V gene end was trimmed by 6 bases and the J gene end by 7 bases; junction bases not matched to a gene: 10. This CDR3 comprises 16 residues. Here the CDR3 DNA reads TGTGCCAGCAGCCCAACCGGGACAGGGTCGAATTCACCCCTCCACTTT. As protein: CASSPTGTGSNSPLHF.

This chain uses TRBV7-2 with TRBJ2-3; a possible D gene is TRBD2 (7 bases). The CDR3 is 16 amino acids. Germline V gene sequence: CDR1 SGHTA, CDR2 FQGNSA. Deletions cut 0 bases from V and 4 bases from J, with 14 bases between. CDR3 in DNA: TGTGCCAGCAGCTTAGCAGGGGGAAGCGGGGCAGATACGCAGTATTTT. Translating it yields CASSLAGGSGADTQYF. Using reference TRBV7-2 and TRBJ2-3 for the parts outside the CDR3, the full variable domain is GAGVSQSPSNKVTEKGKDVELRCDPISGHTALYWYRQSLGQGLEFLIYFQGNSAPDKSGLPSDRFSAERTGGSVSTLTIQRTQQEDSAVYLCASSLAGGSGADTQYFGPGTRLTVL.

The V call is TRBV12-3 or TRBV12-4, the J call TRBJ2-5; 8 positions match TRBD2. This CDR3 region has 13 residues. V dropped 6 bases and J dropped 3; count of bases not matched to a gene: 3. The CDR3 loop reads CASRSGGKETQYF. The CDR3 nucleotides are TGTGCCAGCAGAAGCGGGGGAAAAGAGACCCAGTACTTC.

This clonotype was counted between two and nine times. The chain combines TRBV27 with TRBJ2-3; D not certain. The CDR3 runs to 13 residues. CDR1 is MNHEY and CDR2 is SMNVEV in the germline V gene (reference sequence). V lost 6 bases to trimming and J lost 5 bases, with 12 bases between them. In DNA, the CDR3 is TGTGCCAGCAGCCTTCGAAGGGTAGATACGCAGTATTTT. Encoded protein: CASSLRRVDTQYF.

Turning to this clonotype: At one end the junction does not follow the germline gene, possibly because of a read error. The CDR3 DNA follows: TGTGCCAGCAGCGTGGAGAGAAGCTCTGGGGCCGACGTCCTGACTTTC. Translation gives CASSVERSSGADVLTF. The chain employs TRBV9 and TRBJ2-6; D might be TRBD1 (5 bases). CDR3 length: 16 amino acids. Looked up from germline, CDR1 is SGDLS and CDR2 is YYNGEE.

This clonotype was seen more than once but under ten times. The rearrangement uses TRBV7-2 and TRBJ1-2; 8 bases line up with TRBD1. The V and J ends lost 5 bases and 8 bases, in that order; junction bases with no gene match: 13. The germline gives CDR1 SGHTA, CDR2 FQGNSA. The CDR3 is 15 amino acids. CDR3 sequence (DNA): TGTGCCAGCAGCGAGCGACAGGGGTCGACTCTGGGCTACACCTTC. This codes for CASSERQGSTLGYTF.

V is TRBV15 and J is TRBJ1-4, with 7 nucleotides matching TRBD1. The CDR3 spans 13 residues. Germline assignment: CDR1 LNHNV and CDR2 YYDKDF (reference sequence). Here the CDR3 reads CATSQGDNEKLFF. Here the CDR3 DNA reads TGTGCGACGAGCCAGGGGGATAATGAAAAACTGTTTTTT.

The CDR3 region is CSVKPLDSGRSDTQYF. CDR3 DNA sequence: TGCAGCGTTAAGCCCCTTGACAGCGGGAGATCAGATACGCAGTATTTT. The V and J genes are TRBV29-1 and TRBJ2-3; 8 nucleotides align to TRBD2. The germline V gene encodes CDR1 SQVTM and CDR2 ANQGSEA. Unmatched junction bases numbered 14, after V lost 5 bases and J lost 4 bases. This CDR3 spans 16 amino acids.

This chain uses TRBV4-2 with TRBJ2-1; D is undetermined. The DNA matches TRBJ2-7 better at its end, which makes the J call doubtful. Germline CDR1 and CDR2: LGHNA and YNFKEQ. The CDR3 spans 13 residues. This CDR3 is CASSQAGWYEQYF. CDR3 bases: TGTGCCAGCAGCCAAGCCGGGTGGTACGAGCAGTACTTC.

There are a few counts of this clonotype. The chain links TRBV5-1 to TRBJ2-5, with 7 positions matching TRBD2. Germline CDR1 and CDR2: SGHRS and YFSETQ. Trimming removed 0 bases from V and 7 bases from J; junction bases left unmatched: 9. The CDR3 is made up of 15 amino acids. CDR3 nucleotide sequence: TGCGCCAGCAGCTTGGGCTCCAGCGGCGGGGGGACCCAGTACTTC. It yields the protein CASSLGSSGGGTQYF.

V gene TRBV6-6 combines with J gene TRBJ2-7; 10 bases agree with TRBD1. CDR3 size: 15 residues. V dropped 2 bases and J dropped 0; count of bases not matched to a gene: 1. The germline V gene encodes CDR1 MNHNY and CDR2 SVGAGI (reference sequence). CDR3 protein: CASSYGTGASYEQYF. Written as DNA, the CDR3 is TGTGCCAGCAGTTACGGGACAGGGGCCTCCTACGAGCAGTACTTC.

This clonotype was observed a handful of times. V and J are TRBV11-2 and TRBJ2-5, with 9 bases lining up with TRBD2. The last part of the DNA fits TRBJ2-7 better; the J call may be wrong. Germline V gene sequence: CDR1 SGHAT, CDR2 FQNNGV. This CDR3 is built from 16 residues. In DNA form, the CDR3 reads TGTGCCAGCAGCTCCCTTTGGGCGGGAGGGCCTAGCGAGCAGTACTTC. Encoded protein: CASSSLWAGGPSEQYF.

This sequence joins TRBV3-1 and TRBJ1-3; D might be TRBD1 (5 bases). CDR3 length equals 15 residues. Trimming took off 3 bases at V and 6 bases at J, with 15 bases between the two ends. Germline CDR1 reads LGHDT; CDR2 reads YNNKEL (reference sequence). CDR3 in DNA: TGTGCCAGCAGCCAGCACGGGACGTTCGAAAACACCATATATTTT. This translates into CASSQHGTFENTIYF.

CDR3 bases: TGTGCCAGCGACGGACAGGGAGTTGGCTACACCTTC. This codes for CASDGQGVGYTF. J is TRBJ1-2 and V is TRBV9, with 8 nucleotides matching TRBD1. The CDR3 spans 12 residues. From germline, CDR1 is SGDLS and CDR2 YYNGEE. Trimming cost V 7 bases and J 7 bases; bases outside gene matches: 6.

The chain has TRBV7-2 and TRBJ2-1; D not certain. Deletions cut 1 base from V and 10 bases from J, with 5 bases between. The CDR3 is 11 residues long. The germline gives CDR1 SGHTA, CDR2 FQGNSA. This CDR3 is CASSLVEEQFF. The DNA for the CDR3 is TGTGCCAGCAGCTTAGTAGAGGAGCAGTTCTTC.

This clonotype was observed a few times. CDR3: CSVDLAPEQFF. The CDR3, as DNA: TGCAGCGTTGATCTGGCCCCTGAGCAGTTCTTC. V gene TRBV29-1 combines with J gene TRBJ2-1; D unclear. CDR1 SQVTM and CDR2 ANQGSEA come from the germline V gene. Between the trimmed V and J ends, which lost 3 bases and 9 bases, there was a span of 9 bases. The CDR3 length is 11 residues.

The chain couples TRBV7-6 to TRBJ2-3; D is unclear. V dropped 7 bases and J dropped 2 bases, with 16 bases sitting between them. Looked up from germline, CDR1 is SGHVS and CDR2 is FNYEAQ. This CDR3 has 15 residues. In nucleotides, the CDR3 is TGTGCCAGCACCTCGATGAACGGAGCCACAGATACGCAGTATTTT. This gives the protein CASTSMNGATDTQYF.

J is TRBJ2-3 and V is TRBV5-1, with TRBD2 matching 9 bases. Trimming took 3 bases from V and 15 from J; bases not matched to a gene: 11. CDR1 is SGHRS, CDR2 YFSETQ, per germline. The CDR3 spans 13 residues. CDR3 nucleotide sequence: TGCGCCAGCAGCTACGGACTAGCGAGCTACCTATATTTT. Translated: CASSYGLASYLYF. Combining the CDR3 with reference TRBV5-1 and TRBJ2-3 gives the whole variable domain KAGVTQTPRYLIKTRGQQVTLSCSPISGHRSVSWYQQTPGQGLQFLFEYFSETQRNKGNFPGRFSGRQFSNSRSEMNVSTLELGDSALYLCASSYGLASYLYFGPGTRLTVL.

For the CDR3, the DNA is TGCAGCGTCGGACACCAAACCAACACTGAAGCTTTCTTT. Its protein product is CSVGHQTNTEAFF. This chain joins TRBV29-1 and TRBJ1-1; perhaps TRBD1 as D (5 bases). Germline CDR1 is SQVTM and CDR2 is ANQGSEA. The CDR3 has 13 residues. Trimming removed 6 bases at V and 2 bases at J, with 13 bases between.

For the CDR3, the DNA is TGTGCCAGCAGCCCTGACGGGACAGACTATGGCTACACCTTC. Encoded protein: CASSPDGTDYGYTF. The chain couples TRBV9 to TRBJ1-2; 7 bases are a match to TRBD1. CDR1 is SGDLS, CDR2 YYNGEE, per germline. This CDR3 contains 14 residues. V lost 4 bases and J lost 3; bases outside the gene matches: 6. The full variable domain, completed using reference TRBV9 and TRBJ1-2, is DSGVTQTPKHLITATGQRVTLRCSPRSGDLSVYWYQQSLDQGLQFLIQYYNGEERAKGNILERFSAQQFPDLHSELNLSSLELGDSALYFCASSPDGTDYGYTFGSGTRLTVV.

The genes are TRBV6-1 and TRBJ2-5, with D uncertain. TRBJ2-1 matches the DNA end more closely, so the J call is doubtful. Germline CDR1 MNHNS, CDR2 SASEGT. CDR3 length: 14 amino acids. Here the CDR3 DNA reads TGTGCCAGCAGTGAAGCGGGGTCCTACAATGAGCAGTTCTTC. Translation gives CASSEAGSYNEQFF.

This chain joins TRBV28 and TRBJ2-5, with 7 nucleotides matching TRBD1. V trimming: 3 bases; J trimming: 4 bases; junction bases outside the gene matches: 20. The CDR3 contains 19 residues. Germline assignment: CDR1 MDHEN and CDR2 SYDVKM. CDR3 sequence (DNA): TGTGCCAGCAGTTTCTCCCCTCGGACAGGTCGAAGGGCGGGAGAGACCCAGTACTTC. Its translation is CASSFSPRTGRRAGETQYF. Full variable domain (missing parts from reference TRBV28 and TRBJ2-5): DVKVTQSSRYLVKRTGEKVFLECVQDMDHENMFWYRQDPGLGLRLIYFSYDVKMKEKGDIPEGYSVSREKKERFSLILESASTNQTSMYLCASSFSPRTGRRAGETQYFGPGTRLLVL.

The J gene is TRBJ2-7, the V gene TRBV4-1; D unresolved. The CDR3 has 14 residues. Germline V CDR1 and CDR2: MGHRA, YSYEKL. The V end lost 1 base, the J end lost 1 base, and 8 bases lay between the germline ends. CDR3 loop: CASSQAELSYEQYF. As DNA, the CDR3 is TGCGCCAGCAGCCAAGCGGAACTATCCTACGAGCAGTACTTC.

CDR3 nucleotides: TGTGCCATCAGGGACAGAATAGAAGAAAAACTGTTTTTT. As protein: CAIRDRIEEKLFF. This rearrangement joins TRBV10-3 to TRBJ1-4; perhaps TRBD1 as D (6 bases). V was cut by 6 bases and J by 8 bases, with 13 bases left in between. The V gene's germline CDR1 is ENHRY and CDR2 SYGVKD. CDR3 length: 13 residues.

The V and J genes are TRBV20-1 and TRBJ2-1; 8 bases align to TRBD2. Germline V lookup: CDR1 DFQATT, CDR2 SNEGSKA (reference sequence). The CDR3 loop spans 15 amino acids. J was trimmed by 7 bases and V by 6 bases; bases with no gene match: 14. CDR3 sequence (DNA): TGCAGTGCAACTTATCTAGCGGGCAGTTGGAATGAGCAGTTCTTC. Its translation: CSATYLAGSWNEQFF.

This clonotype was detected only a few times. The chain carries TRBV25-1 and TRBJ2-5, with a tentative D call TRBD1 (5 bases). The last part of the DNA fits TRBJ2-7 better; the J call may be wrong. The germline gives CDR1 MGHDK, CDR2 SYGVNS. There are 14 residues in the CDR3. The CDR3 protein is CASSPQGDWYEQYF. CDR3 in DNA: TGTGCCAGCAGTCCCCAGGGTGATTGGTACGAGCAGTACTTC.

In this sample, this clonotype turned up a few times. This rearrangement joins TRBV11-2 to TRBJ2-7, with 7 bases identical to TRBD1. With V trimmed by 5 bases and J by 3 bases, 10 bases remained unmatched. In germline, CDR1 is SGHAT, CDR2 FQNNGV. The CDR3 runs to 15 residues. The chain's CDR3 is CASSTWTGRLYEQYF. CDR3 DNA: TGTGCCAGCAGCACCTGGACAGGTCGTCTCTACGAGCAGTACTTC.

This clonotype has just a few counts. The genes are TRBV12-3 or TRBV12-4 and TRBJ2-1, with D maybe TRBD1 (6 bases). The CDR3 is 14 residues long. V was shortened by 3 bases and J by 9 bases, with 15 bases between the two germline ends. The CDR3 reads CASSFPGTGTEQFF. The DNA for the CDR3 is TGTGCCAGCAGTTTTCCCGGAACAGGGACTGAGCAGTTCTTC.

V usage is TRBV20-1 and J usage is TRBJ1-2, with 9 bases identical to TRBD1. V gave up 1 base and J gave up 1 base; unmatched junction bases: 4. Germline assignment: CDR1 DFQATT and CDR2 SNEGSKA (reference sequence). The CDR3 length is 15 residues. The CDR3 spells CSARAGTGRNYGYTF. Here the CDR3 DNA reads TGCAGTGCTAGAGCCGGGACAGGGCGTAACTATGGCTACACCTTC.

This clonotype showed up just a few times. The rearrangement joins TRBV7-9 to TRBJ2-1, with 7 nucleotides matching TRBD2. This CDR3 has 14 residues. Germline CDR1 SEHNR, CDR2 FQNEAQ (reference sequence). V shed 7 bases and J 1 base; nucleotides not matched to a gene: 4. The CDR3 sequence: CASIREESYNEQFF. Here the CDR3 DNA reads TGTGCCAGCATCCGGGAGGAATCCTACAATGAGCAGTTCTTC. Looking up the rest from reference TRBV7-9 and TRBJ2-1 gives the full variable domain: DTGVSQNPRHKITKRGQNVTFRCDPISEHNRLYWYRQTLGQGPEFLTYFQNEAQLEKSRLLSDRFSAERPKGSFSTLEIQRTEQGDSAMYLCASIREESYNEQFFGPGTRLTVL.